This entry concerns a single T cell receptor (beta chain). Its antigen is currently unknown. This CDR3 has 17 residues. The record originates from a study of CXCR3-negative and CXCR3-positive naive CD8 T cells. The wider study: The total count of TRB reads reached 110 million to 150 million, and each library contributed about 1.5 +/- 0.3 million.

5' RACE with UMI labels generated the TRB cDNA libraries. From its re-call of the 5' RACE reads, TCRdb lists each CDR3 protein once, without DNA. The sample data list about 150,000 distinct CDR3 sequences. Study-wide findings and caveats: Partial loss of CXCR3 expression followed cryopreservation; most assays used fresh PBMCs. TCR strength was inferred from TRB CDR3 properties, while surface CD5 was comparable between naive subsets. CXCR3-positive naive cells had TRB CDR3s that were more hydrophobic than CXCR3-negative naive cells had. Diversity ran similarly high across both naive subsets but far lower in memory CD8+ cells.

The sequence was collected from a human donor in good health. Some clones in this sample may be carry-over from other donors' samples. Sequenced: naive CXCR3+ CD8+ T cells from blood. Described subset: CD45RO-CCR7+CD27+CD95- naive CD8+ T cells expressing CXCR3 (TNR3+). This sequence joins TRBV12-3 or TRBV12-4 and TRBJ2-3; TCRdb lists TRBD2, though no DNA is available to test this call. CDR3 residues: CASSQLAGVFGTDTQYF.